The entry below describes one T cell receptor (beta chain). Its specificity is unknown. These data originate in a study of T cells after yellow fever vaccination. Across the study: With SMART-Seq v4 Ultra Low Input, the fractions containing low cell numbers were prepared.

Whole-study results and caveats: Reappearance after the booster was observed for most primary-vaccination clones (roughly 95% CD4, about 85% CD8).

5'RACE template switching added a universal primer site and UMIs to TCR cDNA. MiXCR, applied by TCRdb to the 5' RACE reads, yields one record per CDR3 protein. The sample records about 340,000 distinct CDR3 sequences, approximately 12% being singletons. The sample in question was CD4+ T cells sorted from PBMCs, obtained 15 days after the yellow fever booster vaccination. This receptor was identified in a man between 18 and 35 years old who received the YFV17D yellow fever vaccine.

The CDR3 region is CASSKRPGQGTEQYF. The CDR3 coding sequence is TGTGCCAGCAGCAAACGTCCGGGACAGGGGACCGAGCAGTACTTC. The chain carries TRBV7-2 and TRBJ2-7, with 10 bases aligning to TRBD1. With V trimmed by 5 bases and J by 6 bases, 10 bases remained unmatched. The CDR3 contains 15 residues. CDR1 is SGHTA and CDR2 is FQGNSA in the germline V gene. The entire variable domain, with the rest obtained from reference TRBV7-2 and TRBJ2-7, is as follows: GAGVSQSPSNKVTEKGKDVELRCDPISGHTALYWYRQSLGQGLEFLIYFQGNSAPDKSGLPSDRFSAERTGGSVSTLTIQRTQQEDSAVYLCASSKRPGQGTEQYFGPGTRLTVT.